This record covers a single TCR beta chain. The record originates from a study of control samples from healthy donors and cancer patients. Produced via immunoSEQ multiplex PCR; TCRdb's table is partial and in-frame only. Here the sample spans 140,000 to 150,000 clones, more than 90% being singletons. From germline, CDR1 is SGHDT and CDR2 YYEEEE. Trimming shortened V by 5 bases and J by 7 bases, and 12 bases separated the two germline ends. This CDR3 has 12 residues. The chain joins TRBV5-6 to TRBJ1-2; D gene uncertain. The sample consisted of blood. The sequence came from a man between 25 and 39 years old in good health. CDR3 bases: TGTGCCAGCAGTGAGGGAACGGGTGGCTACACCTTC. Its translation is CASSEGTGGYTF. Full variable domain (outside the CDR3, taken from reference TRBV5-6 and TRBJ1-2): DAGVTQSPTHLIKTRGQQVTLRCSPKSGHDTVSWYQQALGQGPQFIFQYYEEEERQRGNFPDRFSGHQFPNYSSELNVNALLLGDSALYLCASSEGTGGYTFGSGTRLTVV.